The rows below give T cell receptor beta chains drawn from one sample of a study of cytomegalovirus exposure and HLA in healthy donors. Repertoires were generated with immunoSEQ multiplex PCR, while TCRdb's copy carries only in-frame clones and drops some. The sample carries some 170,000 clones, around nine tenths recorded once. Material: PBMCs. The receptor set was obtained from a man younger than 35 in good health and CMV-seropositive. CDR3s include the opening cysteine and the closing phenylalanine or tryptophan. D genes are given only for firm matches. The size field is filled for only some rows; it gives once, few, many or a size class.

d_gene | abundance | j_gene | v_gene | CDR3aa | CDR3nt
NA | once | TRBJ2-2 | TRBV9 | CASSPQGNTGELFF | TGTGCCAGCAGCCCACAGGGGAACACCGGGGAGCTGTTTTTT
NA | NA | TRBJ1-2 | TRBV18 | CASSPLQTNYGYTF | TGTGCCAGCTCACCACTACAGACTAACTATGGCTACACCTTC
TRBD2 | NA | TRBJ2-3 | TRBV5-1 | CASSSGLAGSDTQYF | TGCGCCAGCAGCTCAGGACTAGCGGGATCAGATACGCAGTATTTT
TRBD1 | NA | TRBJ1-4 | TRBV18 | CASSPPSAGGEKLFF | TGTGCCAGCTCACCACCTAGTGCAGGGGGTGAAAAACTGTTTTTT
NA | NA | TRBJ1-1 | TRBV18 | CASSPLQGNTEAFF | TGTGCCAGCTCACCACTACAGGGGAACACTGAAGCTTTCTTT
TRBD2 | NA | TRBJ2-1 | TRBV27 | CASSLKGGRVAGMGNEQFF | TGTGCCAGCAGTTTAAAGGGGGGTAGGGTAGCGGGAATGGGCAATGAGCAGTTCTTC
NA | NA | TRBJ2-1 | TRBV5-1 | CASSLAPVGLGDYNEQFF | TGCGCCAGCAGCTTGGCCCCGGTAGGCCTGGGCGACTACAATGAGCAGTTCTTC
TRBD1 | once | TRBJ1-5 | TRBV7-2 | CASSLVTGANQPQHF | TGTGCCAGCAGCTTAGTGACAGGGGCCAATCAGCCCCAGCATTTT
NA | NA | TRBJ2-3 | TRBV18 | CASSPQMAGASTDTQYF | TGTGCCAGCTCACCCCAAATGGCGGGCGCCAGCACAGATACGCAGTATTTT
TRBD2 | NA | TRBJ2-7 | TRBV7-9 | CASSQGLAGGYEQYF | TGTGCCAGCAGTCAGGGACTAGCGGGAGGTTACGAGCAGTACTTC
TRBD1 | NA | TRBJ1-4 | TRBV2 | CASSGGTGRNEKLFF | TGTGCCAGCAGTGGTGGGACAGGGAGGAATGAAAAACTGTTTTTT
TRBD2 | NA | TRBJ2-7 | TRBV6-6 | CASRLGLAGSYEQYF | TGTGCCAGCAGGCTGGGACTAGCGGGCTCCTACGAGCAGTACTTC
TRBD1 | NA | TRBJ2-7 | TRBV27 | CASTRTGPKGFYEQYF | TGTGCCAGCACCAGGACAGGGCCAAAGGGGTTCTACGAGCAGTACTTC
NA | NA | TRBJ1-5 | TRBV19 | CASSLFNQPQHF | TGTGCCAGTAGTCTTTTCAATCAGCCCCAGCATTTT
TRBD2 | NA | TRBJ2-7 | TRBV29-1 | CSVEIAGDGYEQYF | TGCAGCGTTGAGATAGCGGGAGATGGTTACGAGCAGTACTTC
TRBD2 | NA | TRBJ2-3 | TRBV19 | CATKGWGLGAGDTQYF | TGTGCCACCAAAGGGTGGGGACTAGGGGCCGGAGATACGCAGTATTTT
TRBD2 | NA | TRBJ2-3 | TRBV28 | CASSLGGGLAGTISTDTQYF | TGTGCCAGCAGCTTGGGGGGGGGACTAGCGGGAACTATAAGCACAGATACGCAGTATTTT
NA | NA | TRBJ2-7 | TRBV7-9 | CASSLGREYSYEQYF | TGTGCCAGCAGCTTGGGACGGGAGTACTCCTACGAGCAGTACTTC
TRBD2 | NA | TRBJ2-5 | TRBV11-2 | CASSSTSGRAGETQYF | TGTGCCAGCAGCTCTACTAGCGGGAGGGCCGGAGAGACCCAGTACTTC
TRBD1 | few | TRBJ1-1 | TRBV29-1 | CSVVRTGSTEAFF | TGCAGCGTTGTCCGGACAGGGAGTACTGAAGCTTTCTTT
NA | NA | TRBJ2-7 | TRBV6-5 | CASSYSGAYEQYF | TGTGCCAGCAGTTACTCAGGGGCCTACGAGCAGTACTTC
TRBD2 | NA | TRBJ2-1 | TRBV11-3 | CASSLPGTSGKGGQFF | TGTGCCAGCAGCTTACCCGGGACTAGCGGGAAAGGCGGGCAGTTCTTC
NA | NA | TRBJ1-4 | TRBV5-1 | CASSLGAPNEKLFF | TGCGCCAGCAGCTTGGGAGCCCCGAATGAAAAACTGTTTTTT
NA | NA | TRBJ2-3 | TRBV4-1 | CASSSAGSDTQYF | TGCGCCAGCAGCTCGGCAGGGTCAGATACGCAGTATTTT
TRBD2 | NA | TRBJ2-1 | TRBV5-1 | CASSLGGTRTNEQFF | TGCGCCAGCAGCTTGGGGGGGACTAGGACCAATGAGCAGTTCTTC
TRBD2 | NA | TRBJ2-1 | TRBV4-1 | CASSQMGLASLSSYNEQFF | TGCGCCAGCAGCCAGATGGGACTAGCTAGCCTGAGCTCCTACAATGAGCAGTTCTTC
NA | NA | TRBJ1-5 | TRBV2 | CASSEDSVSGQPQHF | TGTGCCAGCAGTGAGGACTCGGTCTCGGGTCAGCCCCAGCATTTT
TRBD1 | NA | TRBJ1-1 | TRBV2 | CASRPGTGGGEAFF | TGTGCCAGCAGGCCCGGGACAGGGGGCGGTGAAGCTTTCTTT
TRBD1 | NA | TRBJ2-1 | TRBV14 | CASSRQGPYNEQFF | TGTGCCAGCAGCCGACAGGGGCCCTACAATGAGCAGTTCTTC
TRBD1 | NA | TRBJ1-2 | TRBV29-1 | CSGGDRGGYGYTF | TGCAGCGGAGGGGACAGGGGAGGCTATGGCTACACCTTC
NA | NA | TRBJ2-6 | TRBV7-3 | CASSPRAPYGANVLTF | TGTGCCAGCAGCCCGCGGGCCCCTTACGGGGCCAACGTCCTGACTTTC
NA | NA | TRBJ1-1 | TRBV19 | CASSTRQIEAFF | TGTGCCAGTAGTACCCGACAGATTGAAGCTTTCTTT
NA | NA | TRBJ2-7 | TRBV19 | CASSIGSGVKGEQYF | TGTGCCAGTAGTATCGGGTCGGGAGTGAAGGGGGAGCAGTACTTC
TRBD1 | NA | TRBJ2-2 | TRBV7-9 | CASSPASTGLGTGELFF | TGTGCCAGCAGCCCAGCCTCGACAGGGCTAGGCACCGGGGAGCTGTTTTTT
TRBD2 | NA | TRBJ2-3 | TRBV7-2 | CASSLAIRGADTQYF | TGTGCCAGCAGCTTAGCGATCCGGGGGGCAGATACGCAGTATTTT
TRBD2 | NA | TRBJ2-1 | TRBV6-5 | CASSYALAGVIGEQFF | TGTGCCAGCAGTTACGCGCTAGCGGGAGTAATTGGTGAGCAGTTCTTC
NA | NA | TRBJ1-2 | TRBV30 | CAWSVRGAGGYTF | TGTGCCTGGAGTGTACGCGGGGCAGGGGGCTACACCTTC
TRBD1 | NA | TRBJ1-2 | TRBV7-8 | CASSLFIFGQGESGYTF | TGTGCCAGCAGCTTATTTATTTTCGGACAGGGGGAAAGTGGCTACACCTTC
TRBD2 | NA | TRBJ2-5 | TRBV5-1 | CASSFGLAETQYF | TGCGCCAGCAGCTTCGGACTAGCCGAGACCCAGTACTTC
TRBD2 | NA | TRBJ2-7 | TRBV18 | CASSVAGVGYEQYF | TGTGCCAGCTCTGTAGCGGGAGTTGGTTACGAGCAGTACTTC
TRBD1 | NA | TRBJ2-7 | TRBV7-3 | CASSPRTGGGYEQYF | TGTGCCAGCAGCCCGCGGACAGGGGGAGGGTACGAGCAGTACTTC
TRBD1 | once | TRBJ2-3 | TRBV25-1 | CASSERRKGATDTQYF | TGTGCCAGCAGTGAGAGAAGGAAGGGGGCCACAGATACGCAGTATTTT
NA | NA | TRBJ2-3 | TRBV5-1 | CASSLSGFVLTDTQYF | TGCGCCAGCAGCTTGTCGGGTTTTGTTCTCACAGATACGCAGTATTTT
TRBD2 | once | TRBJ2-7 | TRBV16 | CASSLPGLAGRGFSYEQYF | TGTGCCAGCAGCCTCCCCGGACTAGCGGGTAGGGGATTTTCCTACGAGCAGTACTTC
TRBD2 | NA | TRBJ2-3 | TRBV9 | CASSAVLAGGGDTQYF | TGTGCCAGCAGCGCAGTACTAGCGGGAGGCGGGGATACGCAGTATTTT